These T cell receptor beta chains were read from a single sample in a study of beta chain features in type 1 diabetes. Sequencing used immunoSEQ multiplex PCR; TCRdb keeps in-frame clones, though not all of them. Seen here are 600,000 or so clones, around 15% observed once, and the top ten hold just under 0.04%. The sample comprised naive CD4+ T cells from blood. Every receptor here comes from a man aged 18 to 30 with type 1 diabetes. Each CDR3 is given with its conserved first and last residue. Some rows have no size entry. The others give once, few or many, or a class for an expanded clone.

J gene,clone size,V gene,CDR3 protein
TRBJ1-1,few,TRBV2,CASSEESAMNTEAFF
TRBJ1-1,-,TRBV7-9,CASSRGPQGMNTEAFF
TRBJ2-1,-,TRBV2,CASSLRPAGSYNEQFF
TRBJ2-7,few,TRBV7-9,CASSPRRDMFLYEQYF
TRBJ1-3,-,TRBV30,CAWVRQGPSGNTIYF
TRBJ2-3,few,TRBV7-2,CASSLRLAGSTDTQYF
TRBJ2-1,-,TRBV5-1,CASSPGGKDYNEQFF
TRBJ2-1,-,TRBV14,CASSPASLYNEQFF
TRBJ2-2,few,TRBV9,CASSVVGAPPGSGELFF
TRBJ2-1,-,TRBV15,CATSPGGLAGRYNEQFF
TRBJ1-1,few,TRBV4-1,CASSQPGQVNTEAFF
TRBJ2-7,-,TRBV29-1,CSIILAVSYEQYF
TRBJ1-5,few,TRBV29-1,CSVGVSGAQPQHF
TRBJ2-1,-,TRBV30,CAWKVDSEQFF
TRBJ1-2,few,TRBV9,CASSPDRGHGYTF
TRBJ1-1,few,TRBV5-1,CASSDLGVAAFF
TRBJ2-7,-,TRBV29-1,CSVGSRYEQYF
TRBJ2-5,few,TRBV7-3,CASSLTLSQGQETQYF
TRBJ1-3,few,TRBV6-6,CASSYGQGSGNTIYF
TRBJ2-1,few,TRBV15,CATSKESGRTYNEQFF
TRBJ1-2,-,TRBV28,CASSLPGGGYTF
TRBJ1-6,-,TRBV5-1,CASSGTGNNSPLHF
TRBJ1-2,-,TRBV11-2,CASSYSGTEYGYTF
TRBJ2-2,-,TRBV7-9,CASSLAGRGTGELFF
TRBJ1-5,few,TRBV30,CAWSASDQPQHF
TRBJ2-7,-,TRBV27,CASGRDRDSEQYF
TRBJ1-1,-,TRBV28,CASSPPGARGTEAFF
TRBJ1-2,few,TRBV28,CASRLGQPYGYTF
TRBJ2-7,few,TRBV5-1,CASSLDSGGSYEQYF
TRBJ1-2,-,TRBV27,CASRPGQVYGYTF
TRBJ1-2,-,TRBV28,CASSANTNYGYTF
TRBJ2-3,-,TRBV4-2,CASSPTVGRFVADTQYF
TRBJ2-5,-,TRBV21-1,CASSPLRTGSQETQYF
TRBJ1-2,few,TRBV6-5,CASSFRGRGYTF
TRBJ1-5,-,TRBV5-1,CASSLDGGSNQPQHF
TRBJ2-1,-,TRBV2,CASTLTGSVYNEQFF
TRBJ1-2,-,TRBV9,CASSVDRTDGYTF
TRBJ2-7,-,TRBV29-1,CSVADSLDEQYF
TRBJ2-1,few,TRBV27,CASSLSRLAGDKNEQFF
TRBJ1-2,-,TRBV10-3,CASSDSTNYGYTF